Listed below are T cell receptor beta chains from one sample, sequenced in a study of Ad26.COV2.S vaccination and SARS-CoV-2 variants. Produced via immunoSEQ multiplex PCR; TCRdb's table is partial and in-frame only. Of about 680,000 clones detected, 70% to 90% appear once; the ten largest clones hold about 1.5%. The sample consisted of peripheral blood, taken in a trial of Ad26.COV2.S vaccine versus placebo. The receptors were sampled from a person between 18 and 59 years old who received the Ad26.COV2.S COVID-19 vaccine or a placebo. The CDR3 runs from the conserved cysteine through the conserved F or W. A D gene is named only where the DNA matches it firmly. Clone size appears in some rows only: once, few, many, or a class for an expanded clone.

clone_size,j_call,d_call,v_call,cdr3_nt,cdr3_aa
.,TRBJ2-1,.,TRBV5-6,TGTGCCAGCAGCCCGAACAGGACCAGATACAATGAGCAGTTCTTC,CASSPNRTRYNEQFF
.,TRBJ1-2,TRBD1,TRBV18,TGTGCCAGCTCACGGGACAGGGAGGAAGGCTACACCTTC,CASSRDREEGYTF
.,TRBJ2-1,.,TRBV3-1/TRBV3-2,TGTGCCAGCAGCCAAGAGGTGGCCGGAACCTCCTACAATGAGCAGTTCTTC,CASSQEVAGTSYNEQFF
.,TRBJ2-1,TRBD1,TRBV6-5,TGTGCCAGCAGTACCGGGACAGGGACTTACAATGAGCAGTTCTTC,CASSTGTGTYNEQFF
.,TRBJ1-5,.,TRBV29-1,TGCAGCGTTGGGCTGAATCAGCCCCAGCATTTT,CSVGLNQPQHF
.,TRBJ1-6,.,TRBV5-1,TGCGCCAGCAGCTTAGAGGGCTCCTATAATTCACCCCTCCACTTT,CASSLEGSYNSPLHF
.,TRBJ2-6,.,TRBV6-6,TGTGCCAGCAGTTACTCGGCAGGGGGGCCCAACGTCCTGACTTTC,CASSYSAGGPNVLTF
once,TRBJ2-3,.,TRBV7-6,TGTGCCAGCAGCCCCCACAAGCAGGATACGCAGTATTTT,CASSPHKQDTQYF
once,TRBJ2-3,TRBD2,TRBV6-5,TGTGCCAGCAGCAGTACTAGCGGGGACACAGATACGCAGTATTTT,CASSSTSGDTDTQYF
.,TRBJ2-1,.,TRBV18,TGTGCCAGCTCAACCTTCAATGAGCAGTTCTTC,CASSTFNEQFF
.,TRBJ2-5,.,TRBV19,TGTGCCAGTAGTATTAGTACAGGGCTCCAAGAGACCCAGTACTTC,CASSISTGLQETQYF
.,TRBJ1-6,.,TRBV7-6,TGTGCCAGCAGCCCGGGACAATATAATTCACCCCTCCACTTT,CASSPGQYNSPLHF
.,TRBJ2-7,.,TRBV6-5,TGTGCCAGCAGCGGGACGGTGAGCTCCTACGAGCAGTACTTC,CASSGTVSSYEQYF
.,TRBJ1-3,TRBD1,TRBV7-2,TGTGCCAGCAGCCCGGGCTTGGGACAGGGAGAATTGAACACCATATATTTT,CASSPGLGQGELNTIYF
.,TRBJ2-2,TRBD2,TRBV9,TGTGCCAGCAGCGTAAGGGTTAGCGGGACGACCGGGGAGCTGTTTTTT,CASSVRVSGTTGELFF
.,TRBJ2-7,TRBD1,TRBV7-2,TGTGCCAGCAGCGTACAGGGGGCCACCTACGAGCAGTACTTC,CASSVQGATYEQYF
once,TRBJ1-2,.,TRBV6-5,TGTGCCAGCAGTTACGGAGGGCAGGGGTACTATGGCTACACCTTC,CASSYGGQGYYGYTF
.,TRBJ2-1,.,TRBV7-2,TGTGCCAGCAGCTCCGCTAGCCACATCTACAATGAGCAGTTCTTC,CASSSASHIYNEQFF
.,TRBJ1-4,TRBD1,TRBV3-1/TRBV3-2,TGTGCCAGCAGCGAACAGGGGAAGGCTAATGAAAAACTGTTTTTT,CASSEQGKANEKLFF
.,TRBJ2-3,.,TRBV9,TGTGCCAGCAGCGTAGGGTTTAGCGGCCCAGATACGCAGTATTTT,CASSVGFSGPDTQYF
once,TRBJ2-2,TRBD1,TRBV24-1,TGTGCCACGGGACAGGGGAACACCGGGGAGCTGTTTTTT,CATGQGNTGELFF
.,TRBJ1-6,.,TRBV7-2,TGTGCCAGCAGGGGGCAGGACGGGTATAATTCACCCCTCCACTTT,CASRGQDGYNSPLHF
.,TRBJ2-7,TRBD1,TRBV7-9,TGTGCCAGCAGCTTAATGACAGGGGACGAGCAGTACTTC,CASSLMTGDEQYF
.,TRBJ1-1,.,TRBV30,TGTGCCTGGAACCTCGGGGACACTGAAGCTTTCTTT,CAWNLGDTEAFF
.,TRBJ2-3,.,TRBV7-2,TGTGCCAGCAGCTTACAGCTACAGGGCACAGATACGCAGTATTTT,CASSLQLQGTDTQYF
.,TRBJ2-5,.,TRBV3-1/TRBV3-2,TGTGCCAGCAACATCGACAGCCTTGAGGGGACCCAGTACTTC,CASNIDSLEGTQYF
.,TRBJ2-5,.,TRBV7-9,TGTGCCAGCAGCTCCGGACAGTGGCTCGGGGAGACCCAGTACTTC,CASSSGQWLGETQYF
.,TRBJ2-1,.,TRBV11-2,TGTGCCAGCAGCTTAGCCTATGAGCAGTTCTTC,CASSLAYEQFF
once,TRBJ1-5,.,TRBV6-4,TGTGCCAGCAGACCCGACATTGATAGCAATCAGCCCCAGCATTTT,CASRPDIDSNQPQHF
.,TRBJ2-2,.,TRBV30,TGTGCCTGGGGTCTTGGGCTCAACACCGGGGAGCTGTTTTTT,CAWGLGLNTGELFF
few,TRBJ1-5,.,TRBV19,TGTGCCAGTAGTATGGGGCAGGGGATTAGCAATCAGCCCCAGCATTTT,CASSMGQGISNQPQHF
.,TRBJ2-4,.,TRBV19,TGTGCCAGTAGTATGTGGCGGGGCATTCAGTACTTC,CASSMWRGIQYF
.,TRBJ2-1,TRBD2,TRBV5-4,TGTGCCAGCAGCCAGGGACTAGCGGGAGGTAATTGGGATGAGCAGTTCTTC,CASSQGLAGGNWDEQFF
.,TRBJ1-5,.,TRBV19,TGTGCCAGTAGTGCCAGACAGAATAGCAATCAGCCCCAGCATTTT,CASSARQNSNQPQHF
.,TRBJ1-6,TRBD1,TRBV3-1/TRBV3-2,TGTGCCAGCAGCCGCCAAGGACAGGGTATGACACCCCTCCACTTT,CASSRQGQGMTPLHF
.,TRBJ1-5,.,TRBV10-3,TGTGCCATCAGTGAGGGGGGGGCCCACAATCAGCCCCAGCATTTT,CAISEGGAHNQPQHF
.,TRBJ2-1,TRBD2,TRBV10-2,TGCGCCAGCAGAAACTCCCTAGCGGGATCCTACAATGAGCAGTTCTTC,CASRNSLAGSYNEQFF
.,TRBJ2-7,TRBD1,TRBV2,TGTGCCAGCAGTTCACAGGGGGCAGGACGGGGGCAGTACTTC,CASSSQGAGRGQYF
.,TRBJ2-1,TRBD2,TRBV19,TGTGCCAGTAGTCTAGAAGCGGGAGGGCCTGGCGAGCAGTTCTTC,CASSLEAGGPGEQFF
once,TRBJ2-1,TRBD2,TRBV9,TGTGCCAGCAGCGTAGTCGGAATCGGGAGGTACAATGAGCAGTTCTTC,CASSVVGIGRYNEQFF
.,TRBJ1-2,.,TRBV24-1,TGTGCCACCAGTGACGTCTCGGGCTATGGCTACACCTTC,CATSDVSGYGYTF
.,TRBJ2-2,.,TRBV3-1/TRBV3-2,TGTGCCAGCAGCCAAAGCACCGGGGAGCTGTTTTTT,CASSQSTGELFF
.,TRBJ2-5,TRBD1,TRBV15,TGTGCCACCAGCAGAGATGGACAGGGGTGGGAGACCCAGTACTTC,CATSRDGQGWETQYF